One sample yielded the 30 T cell receptor beta chains listed below, sequenced in a study of post-analysis software for immune sequencing data. No antigen is known for these receptors. The study's findings and limits: The five TRBV segments detected at higher frequency in patients than in controls included TRBV5-6, TRBV5-1 and TRBV20-1.

cDNA libraries for TCR beta contained unique molecular identifiers. TCRdb called the PCR reads again in MiXCR, with one record for every CDR3 protein. The sample carries approximately 460,000 distinct CDR3 sequences, 45% recorded once. Sequenced: blood. The receptors here all came from a girl aged 5-17 years with multiple sclerosis.

This clonotype was detected only a few times. This rearrangement joins TRBV12-3 or TRBV12-4 to TRBJ2-7, with D maybe TRBD2 (5 bases). V lost 7 bases, J lost 3 bases, and 19 bases lay in between. This CDR3 region has 15 residues. The CDR3 region has the DNA TGTGCCAGCACAATCTCGGCCGGAGGCTTCTACGAGCAGTACTTC. Its protein is CASTISAGGFYEQYF.

This clonotype showed up just a few times. This chain's CDR3 is CASRPGVLGGETQYF. In DNA form, the CDR3 reads TGTGCCAGCAGGCCGGGAGTTTTAGGAGGAGAGACCCAGTACTTC. The chain employs TRBV7-9 and TRBJ2-5; maybe TRBD2 (6 bases). Deletions cut 6 bases from V and 4 bases from J, with 18 bases between. This CDR3 is 15 amino acids long. Germline-derived CDR1 and CDR2 are SEHNR and FQNEAQ (reference sequence).

In this sample, this clonotype turned up a few times. The genes are TRBV10-3 and TRBJ2-5; TRBD2 is a possible D gene (6 bases). This CDR3 contains 16 residues. V shed 0 bases and J shed 4 bases, with 15 bases lying between them. Germline CDR1 and CDR2: ENHRY and SYGVKD. CDR3 in DNA: TGTGCCATCAGTGAGTCGAAGAGGGACGGGGGAGAGACCCAGTACTTC. Its translation is CAISESKRDGGETQYF.

Only a few counts were recorded for this clonotype. The chain employs TRBV28 and TRBJ2-7; 12 nucleotides align to TRBD1. The V gene's germline CDR1 is MDHEN and CDR2 SYDVKM. The CDR3 has 15 residues. V shed 6 bases and J 3 bases; nucleotides not matched to a gene: 6. In nucleotides, the CDR3 is TGTGCCAGCAGAGGGGGGACAGGGGGCAACTACGAGCAGTACTTC. Protein sequence: CASRGGTGGNYEQYF.

This rearrangement joins TRBV7-2 to TRBJ2-7, with 9 bases fitting TRBD2. CDR3 length equals 15 residues. With 1 base clipped from V and 2 bases from J, the junction kept 3 bases outside the gene matches. Germline lookup yields CDR1 SGHTA and CDR2 FQGNSA. CDR3 bases: TGTGCCAGCAGCTTAGTTCCTAGCGGGGCCTACGAGCAGTACTTC. It codes for CASSLVPSGAYEQYF.

The rearrangement uses TRBV28 and TRBJ1-1, with 11 bases fitting TRBD1. The CDR3 has 15 amino acids. V gave up 6 bases and J gave up 7 bases; unmatched junction bases: 10. Germline V gene lookup returns CDR1 MDHEN and CDR2 SYDVKM. In nucleotides, the CDR3 is TGTGCCAGCAGCCCCGGGACAGGGGGTCGAGGTGAAGCTTTCTTT. Translating it yields CASSPGTGGRGEAFF.

This clonotype was picked up a small number of times. In nucleotides, the CDR3 is TGCAGCGTCTTAAGGGGACAGGGATCCTACGAGCAGTACTTC. It codes for CSVLRGQGSYEQYF. This chain connects TRBV29-1 to TRBJ2-4; 9 nucleotides align to TRBD1. The last part of the DNA fits TRBJ2-7 better; the J call may be wrong. The CDR3 is 14 amino acids. CDR1 SQVTM and CDR2 ANQGSEA come from the germline V gene.

This clonotype has only a few counts. The chain uses TRBV7-2 and TRBJ2-7; 10 bases align to TRBD1. Germline V gene data show CDR1 as SGHTA and CDR2 as FQGNSA. The CDR3 consists of 17 residues. V gave up 4 bases and J gave up 2 bases; unmatched junction bases: 11. The CDR3 loop is CASSSPGQGKGTYEQYF. The CDR3 bases are TGTGCCAGCAGCTCACCGGGACAGGGGAAGGGAACCTACGAGCAGTACTTC. The full variable domain, rest sourced from reference TRBV7-2 and TRBJ2-7, is GAGVSQSPSNKVTEKGKDVELRCDPISGHTALYWYRQSLGQGLEFLIYFQGNSAPDKSGLPSDRFSAERTGGSVSTLTIQRTQQEDSAVYLCASSSPGQGKGTYEQYFGPGTRLTVT.

This chain uses TRBV6-5 with TRBJ1-2; D unclear. In germline, CDR1 is MNHEY, CDR2 SVGAGI. Trimming cost V 0 bases and J 3 bases, with 8 bases left between them. The CDR3 contains 14 residues. This CDR3 reads CASSYSWGDYGYTF. The CDR3 bases are TGTGCCAGCAGTTACTCGTGGGGTGACTATGGCTACACCTTC.

V is TRBV12-3 or TRBV12-4 and J is TRBJ2-2, with 8 bases aligning to TRBD1. This CDR3 comprises 16 residues. V dropped 8 bases and J dropped 8; count of bases not matched to a gene: 16. Here the CDR3 DNA reads TGTGCCAGCTCAACCAATAGACAGGGGTTGTCGGGGGAGCTGTTTTTT. Translated, it gives CASSTNRQGLSGELFF.

The chain carries TRBV20-1 and TRBJ1-2; 7 positions agree with TRBD1. There are 12 residues in the CDR3. V gave up 7 bases and J gave up 7 bases; unmatched junction bases: 9. The germline V gene has CDR1 DFQATT and CDR2 SNEGSKA (reference sequence). CDR3 in DNA: TGCAGTGTCACGGGACAGAGCTGTGGCTACACCTTC. Translating it yields CSVTGQSCGYTF.

The chain couples TRBV28 to TRBJ2-2; 7 positions match TRBD1. From germline, CDR1 is MDHEN and CDR2 SYDVKM. Trimming took 7 bases from V and 4 from J; bases not matched to a gene: 6. This CDR3 spans 14 amino acids. The CDR3 sequence: CASTLGQTTGELFF. Here the CDR3 DNA reads TGTGCCAGCACCCTGGGACAGACCACCGGGGAGCTGTTTTTT. Complete variable domain (other parts from reference TRBV28 and TRBJ2-2): DVKVTQSSRYLVKRTGEKVFLECVQDMDHENMFWYRQDPGLGLRLIYFSYDVKMKEKGDIPEGYSVSREKKERFSLILESASTNQTSMYLCASTLGQTTGELFFGEGSRLTVL.

This clonotype was seen only a few times. The rearrangement joins TRBV5-1 to TRBJ2-7; D perhaps matches TRBD2 (6 bases). Germline CDR1 SGHRS, CDR2 YFSETQ. V was trimmed by 1 base and J by 7 bases, leaving 21 bases between them. This CDR3 spans 16 amino acids. This CDR3 reads CASSLSSGTLPREQYF. Here the CDR3 DNA reads TGCGCCAGCAGCTTGAGTTCTGGGACTCTCCCGAGGGAGCAGTACTTC.

This chain uses TRBV7-9 with TRBJ2-1, with 11 nucleotides matching TRBD2. V shed 1 base, J shed 4 bases, and the junction held 9 bases outside the gene matches. The CDR3 runs 18 residues. Looked up from germline, CDR1 is SEHNR and CDR2 is FQNEAQ (reference sequence). CDR3 amino acids: CASSLVTGTSGVYNEQFF. DNA for the CDR3: TGTGCCAGCAGCTTAGTGACCGGGACTAGCGGAGTTTACAATGAGCAGTTCTTC.

There are a few counts of this clonotype. The chain joins TRBV5-5 to TRBJ2-1; 8 positions match TRBD2. Per the germline V gene, CDR1 is SGHKS and CDR2 is YYEKEE (reference sequence). This CDR3 is 16 amino acids long. V was clipped by 4 bases and J by 3 bases; unmatched bases: 9. The CDR3 region is CASSQAGVNVYNEQFF. CDR3 sequence (DNA): TGTGCCAGCAGCCAAGCGGGAGTTAATGTCTACAATGAGCAGTTCTTC. Together with reference TRBV5-5 and TRBJ2-1, the CDR3 gives the full variable domain: DAGVTQSPTHLIKTRGQQVTLRCSPISGHKSVSWYQQVLGQGPQFIFQYYEKEERGRGNFPDRFSARQFPNYSSELNVNALLLGDSALYLCASSQAGVNVYNEQFFGPGTRLTVL.

About this clonotype: A much larger clone lies one base from this, so it may be a read error. The J gene is TRBJ2-7, the V gene TRBV7-9; no clear D gene. Germline CDR1 is SEHNR and CDR2 is FQNEAQ (reference sequence). CDR3 size: 14 residues. Here the CDR3 DNA reads TGTGCCGGCAGCCTCACCACGGACGGCTACGAGCAGTACTTC. Amino acids: CAGSLTTDGYEQYF.

This chain connects TRBV27 to TRBJ2-7, with D perhaps given as TRBD1 or TRBD2 (5 bases each). Trimming removed 5 bases from V and 3 bases from J, with 20 bases in between. Looked up from germline, CDR1 is MNHEY and CDR2 is SMNVEV (reference sequence). The CDR3 sequence is 16 residues long. In DNA, the CDR3 is TGTGCCAGCAGTCGGGTTCGACCGGGACGTGGCTACGAGCAGTACTTC. Its protein product is CASSRVRPGRGYEQYF.

The chain couples TRBV7-9 to TRBJ1-4; no reliable D call. The CDR3 is 12 residues long. Germline V gives CDR1 SEHNR, CDR2 FQNEAQ (reference sequence). Trimming took 2 bases from V and 8 from J, leaving 6 bases between them. The CDR3 protein is CASSLREEKLFF. CDR3 nucleotides: TGTGCCAGCAGCTTAAGGGAGGAAAAACTGTTTTTT.

This clonotype was detected a few times. One end of the junction does not line up with germline, which may come from a read error. The chain employs TRBV7-7 and TRBJ2-1, with TRBD2 identical over 10 bases. The CDR3 spans 17 residues. Germline CDR1 SSHAT, CDR2 FNYEAQ (reference sequence). The CDR3 region is CASSLSPPSGSRNEQFF. CDR3 nucleotide sequence: TGTGCTAGCAGCTTAAGCCCCCCTAGCGGGAGTAGGAATGAGCAGTTCTTC.

V gene TRBV7-2 combines with J gene TRBJ2-1; 9 bases agree with TRBD1. Germline V CDR1 and CDR2: SGHTA, FQGNSA. V gave up 5 bases and J gave up 6 bases; unmatched junction bases: 11. The CDR3 extends over 16 amino acids. Here the CDR3 reads CASSDRTGADRNEQFF. The CDR3 coding sequence is TGTGCCAGCAGCGACCGGACAGGGGCCGACCGCAATGAGCAGTTCTTC.

For the CDR3, the DNA is TGCAGTGCTAGAGGGTTCCTAGCGGGAGAGTCTTCCTACAATGAGCAGTTCTTC. Protein sequence: CSARGFLAGESSYNEQFF. The chain has TRBV20-1 and TRBJ2-1; TRBD2 matches at 10 bases. The CDR3 totals 18 residues. The germline CDR1 and CDR2 sequences are DFQATT and SNEGSKA (reference sequence). V trimming: 1 base; J trimming: 1 base; junction bases outside the gene matches: 10.

This clonotype was detected a few times. The chain uses TRBV10-3 and TRBJ2-1, with TRBD1 matching 10 bases. From germline, CDR1 is ENHRY and CDR2 SYGVKD. Trimming at V came to 6 bases and at J to 8 bases, leaving 7 bases not matched to a gene. This CDR3 spans 14 amino acids. The DNA for the CDR3 is TGTGCCATCAGGTCCGGGACAGGGGTCGATGAGCAGTTCTTC. Its translation: CAIRSGTGVDEQFF.

The J gene is TRBJ1-6, the V gene TRBV4-1; D unresolved. Trimming removed 4 bases from V and 9 bases from J, with 13 bases in between. Germline V gene data show CDR1 as MGHRA and CDR2 as YSYEKL. This CDR3 comprises 14 residues. The CDR3 DNA sequence: TGCGCCAGCAGCCCGAAACCAGACACTTCACCCCTCCACTTT. Residues: CASSPKPDTSPLHF.

The chain links TRBV27 to TRBJ1-1; D call uncertain. The V gene's germline CDR1 is MNHEY and CDR2 SMNVEV (reference sequence). Trimming took off 3 bases at V and 0 bases at J, with 14 bases between the two ends. This CDR3 contains 16 residues. CDR3 residues: CASSLRADGMNTEAFF. The CDR3 nucleotides read TGTGCCAGCAGTTTGAGGGCAGACGGTATGAACACTGAAGCTTTCTTT.

The gene calls are TRBV12-3 or TRBV12-4 and TRBJ2-1; 11 nucleotides line up with TRBD1. The trim removed 6 bases at V and 6 bases at J, leaving 7 bases unmatched. CDR3 length: 15 amino acids. CDR3 nucleotides: TGTGCCAGCAGCCTCCGGGACAGGGGGTTCAATGAGCAGTTCTTC. Translating gives CASSLRDRGFNEQFF.

The chain is built from TRBV7-3 and TRBJ2-7, with D tentatively TRBD2 (6 bases). The end of the DNA aligns better with TRBJ2-5, so the J call may be wrong. The CDR3 contains 17 residues. In germline, CDR1 is SGHTA, CDR2 FQGTGA. DNA for the CDR3: TGTGCCAGCAGCTTAAACTCCGGCAGGGTGCGGGGAGAGACCCAGTACTTC. This translates into CASSLNSGRVRGETQYF.

The chain carries TRBV5-5 and TRBJ1-5; D not resolved. This CDR3 has 14 amino acids. The germline V gene has CDR1 SGHKS and CDR2 YYEKEE (reference sequence). V lost 4 bases and J 0 bases, leaving 8 bases between the germline ends. DNA of the CDR3: TGTGCCAGCAGCCCGGCCAATAGCAATCAGCCCCAGCATTTT. It specifies CASSPANSNQPQHF.

This clonotype was recorded once. The J gene is TRBJ1-1, the V gene TRBV7-6, with TRBD1 matching 7 bases. V was clipped by 5 bases and J by 5 bases; unmatched bases: 8. The CDR3 totals 14 residues. Germline CDR1 and CDR2: SGHVS and FNYEAQ. The CDR3 reads CASSPLTGRTEAFF. The CDR3, as DNA: TGTGCCAGCAGCCCACTGACAGGGCGAACTGAAGCTTTCTTT.

J is TRBJ2-1 and V is TRBV24-1; 7 bases fit TRBD1. V lost 6 bases and J lost 1; bases outside the gene matches: 5. The CDR3 extends over 15 amino acids. Germline lookup yields CDR1 KGHDR and CDR2 SFDVKD. The CDR3 sequence: CATSLARGSYNEQFF. The CDR3 region has the DNA TGTGCCACCAGTCTGGCCAGGGGGTCCTACAATGAGCAGTTCTTC.

The chain combines TRBV12-3 or TRBV12-4 with TRBJ1-2; D not resolved. The germline V and J ends were trimmed by 2 bases and 7 bases, with 17 bases remaining between them. This CDR3 has 15 amino acids. CDR3 coding DNA: TGTGCCAGCAGTTTAATGGGCTCAAGGAGCGGTGGCTACACCTTC. It codes for CASSLMGSRSGGYTF.